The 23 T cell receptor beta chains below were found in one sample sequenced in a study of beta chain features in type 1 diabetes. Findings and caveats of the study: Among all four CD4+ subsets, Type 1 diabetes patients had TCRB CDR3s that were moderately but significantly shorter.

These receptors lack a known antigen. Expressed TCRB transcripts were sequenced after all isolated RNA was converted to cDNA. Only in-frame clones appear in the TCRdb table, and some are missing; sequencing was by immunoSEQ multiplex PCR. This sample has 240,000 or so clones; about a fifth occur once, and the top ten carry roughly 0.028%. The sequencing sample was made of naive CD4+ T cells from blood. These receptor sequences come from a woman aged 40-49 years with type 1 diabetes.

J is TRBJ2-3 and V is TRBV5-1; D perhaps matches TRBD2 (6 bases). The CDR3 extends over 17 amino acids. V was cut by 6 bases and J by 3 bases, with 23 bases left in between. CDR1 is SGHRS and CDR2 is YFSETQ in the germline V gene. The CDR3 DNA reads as TGCGCCAGCACCCCTGGGAGCACCCCTGGGACTACAGATACGCAGTATTTT. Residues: CASTPGSTPGTTDTQYF.

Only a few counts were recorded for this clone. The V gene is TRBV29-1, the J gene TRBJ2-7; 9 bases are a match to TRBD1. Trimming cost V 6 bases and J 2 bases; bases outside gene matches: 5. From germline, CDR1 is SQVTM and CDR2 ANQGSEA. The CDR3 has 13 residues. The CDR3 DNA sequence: TGCAGCGTCGCGACAGGGGGGGCCTACGAGCAGTACTTC. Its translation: CSVATGGAYEQYF.

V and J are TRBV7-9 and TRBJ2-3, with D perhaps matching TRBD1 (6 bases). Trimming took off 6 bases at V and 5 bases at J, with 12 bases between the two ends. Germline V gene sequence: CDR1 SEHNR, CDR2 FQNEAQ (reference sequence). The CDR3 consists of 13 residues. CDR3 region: CASSSDRRDTQYF. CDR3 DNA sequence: TGTGCCAGCAGTTCGGACAGAAGAGATACGCAGTATTTT.

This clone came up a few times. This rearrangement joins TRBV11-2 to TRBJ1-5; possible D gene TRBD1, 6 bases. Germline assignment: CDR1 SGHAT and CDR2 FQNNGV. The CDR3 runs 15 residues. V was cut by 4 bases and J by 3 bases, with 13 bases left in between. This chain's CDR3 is CASSSGDTPNQPQHF. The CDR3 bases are TGTGCCAGCAGCTCCGGGGACACCCCCAATCAGCCCCAGCATTTT.

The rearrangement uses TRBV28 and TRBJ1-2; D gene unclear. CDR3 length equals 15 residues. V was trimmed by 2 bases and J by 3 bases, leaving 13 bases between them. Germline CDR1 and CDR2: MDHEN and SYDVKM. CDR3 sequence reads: CASSLDHLEHYGYTF. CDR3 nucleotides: TGTGCCAGCAGTTTAGATCACTTGGAGCACTATGGCTACACCTTC.

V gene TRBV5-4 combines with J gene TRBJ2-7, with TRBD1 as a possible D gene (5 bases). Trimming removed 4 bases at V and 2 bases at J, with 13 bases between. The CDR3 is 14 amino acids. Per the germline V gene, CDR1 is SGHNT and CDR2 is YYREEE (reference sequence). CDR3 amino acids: CASSRMDTTYEQYF. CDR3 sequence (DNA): TGTGCCAGCAGCAGAATGGACACTACCTACGAGCAGTACTTC.

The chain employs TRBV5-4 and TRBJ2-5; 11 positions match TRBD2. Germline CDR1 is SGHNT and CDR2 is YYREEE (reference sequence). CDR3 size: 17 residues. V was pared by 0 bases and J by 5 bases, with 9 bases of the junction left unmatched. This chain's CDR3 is CASSLGGASGRFETQYF. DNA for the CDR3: TGTGCCAGCAGCTTGGGGGGGGCTAGCGGGAGGTTCGAGACCCAGTACTTC.

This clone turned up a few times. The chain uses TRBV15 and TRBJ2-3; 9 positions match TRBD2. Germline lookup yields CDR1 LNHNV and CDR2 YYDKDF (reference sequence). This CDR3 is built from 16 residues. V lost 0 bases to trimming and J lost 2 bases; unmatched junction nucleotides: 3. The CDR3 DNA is TGTGCCACCAGCAGAGAAGCGGGGGGAAACACAGATACGCAGTATTTT. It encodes CATSREAGGNTDTQYF.

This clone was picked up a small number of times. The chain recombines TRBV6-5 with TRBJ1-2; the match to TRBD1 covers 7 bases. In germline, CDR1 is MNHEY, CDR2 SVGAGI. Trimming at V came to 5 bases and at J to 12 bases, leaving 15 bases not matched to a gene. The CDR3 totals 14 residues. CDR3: CASSTDGTDSQHTF. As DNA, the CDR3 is TGTGCCAGCAGTACCGACGGGACAGACTCGCAACACACCTTC.

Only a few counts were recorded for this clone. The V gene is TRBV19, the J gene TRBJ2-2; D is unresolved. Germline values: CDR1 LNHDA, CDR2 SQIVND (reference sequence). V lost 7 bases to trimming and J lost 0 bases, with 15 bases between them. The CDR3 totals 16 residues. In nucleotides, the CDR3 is TGTGCCAGTATCAAGACTGTTACTTCGAACACCGGGGAGCTGTTTTTT. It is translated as CASIKTVTSNTGELFF.

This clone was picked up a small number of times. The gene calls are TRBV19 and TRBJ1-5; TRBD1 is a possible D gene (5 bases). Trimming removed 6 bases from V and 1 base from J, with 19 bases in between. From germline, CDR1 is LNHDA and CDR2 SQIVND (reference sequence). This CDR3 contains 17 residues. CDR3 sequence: CASRINAQGGSNQPQHF. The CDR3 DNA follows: TGTGCCAGTAGGATCAACGCTCAGGGTGGCAGCAATCAGCCCCAGCATTTT.

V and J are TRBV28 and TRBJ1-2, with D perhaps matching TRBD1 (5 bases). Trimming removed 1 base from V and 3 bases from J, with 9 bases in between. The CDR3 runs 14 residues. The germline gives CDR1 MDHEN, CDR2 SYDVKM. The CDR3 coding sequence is TGTGCCAGCAGTTTATCTCAGGGCTACTATGGCTACACCTTC. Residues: CASSLSQGYYGYTF.

The CDR3 sequence: CASSFGTSGGAETQYF. CDR3 DNA sequence: TGCGCCAGCAGCTTCGGGACTAGCGGGGGGGCGGAGACCCAGTACTTC. The V gene is TRBV5-1, the J gene TRBJ2-5, with TRBD2 identical over 16 bases. The CDR3 is 16 residues long. V lost 2 bases to trimming and J lost 5 bases; unmatched junction nucleotides: 3. Germline lookup yields CDR1 SGHRS and CDR2 YFSETQ.

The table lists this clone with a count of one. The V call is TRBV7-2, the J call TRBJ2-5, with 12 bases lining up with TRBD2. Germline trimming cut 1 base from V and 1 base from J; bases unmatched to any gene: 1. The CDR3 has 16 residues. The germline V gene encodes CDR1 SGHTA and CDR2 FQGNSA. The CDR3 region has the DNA TGTGCCAGCAGCTTAGGACTAGCGGGGGTCCAAGAGACCCAGTACTTC. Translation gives CASSLGLAGVQETQYF.

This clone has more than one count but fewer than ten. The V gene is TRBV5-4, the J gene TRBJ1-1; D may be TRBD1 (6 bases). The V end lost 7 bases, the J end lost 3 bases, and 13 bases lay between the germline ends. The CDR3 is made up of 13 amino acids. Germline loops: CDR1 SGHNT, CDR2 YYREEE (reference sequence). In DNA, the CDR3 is TGTGCCAGCCGTCGGGGGGCTTACACTGAAGCTTTCTTT. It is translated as CASRRGAYTEAFF. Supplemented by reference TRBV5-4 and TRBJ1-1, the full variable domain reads ETGVTQSPTHLIKTRGQQVTLRCSSQSGHNTVSWYQQALGQGPQFIFQYYREEENGRGNFPPRFSGLQFPNYSSELNVNALELDDSALYLCASRRGAYTEAFFGQGTRLTVV.

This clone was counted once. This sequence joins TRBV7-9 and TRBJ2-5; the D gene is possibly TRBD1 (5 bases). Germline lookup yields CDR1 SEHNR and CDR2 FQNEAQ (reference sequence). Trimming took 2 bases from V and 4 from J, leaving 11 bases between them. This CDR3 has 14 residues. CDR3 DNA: TGTGCCAGCAGCTTACAAAGGGGTCGAGAGACCCAGTACTTC. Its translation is CASSLQRGRETQYF. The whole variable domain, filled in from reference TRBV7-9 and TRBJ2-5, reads DTGVSQNPRHKITKRGQNVTFRCDPISEHNRLYWYRQTLGQGPEFLTYFQNEAQLEKSRLLSDRFSAERPKGSFSTLEIQRTEQGDSAMYLCASSLQRGRETQYFGPGTRLLVL.

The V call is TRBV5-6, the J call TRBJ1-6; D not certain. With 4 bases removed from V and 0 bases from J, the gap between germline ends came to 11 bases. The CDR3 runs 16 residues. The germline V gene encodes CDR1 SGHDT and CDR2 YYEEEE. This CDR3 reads CASSLRSGSYNSPLHF. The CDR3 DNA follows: TGTGCCAGCAGCCTCCGGTCTGGCTCCTATAATTCACCCCTCCACTTT.

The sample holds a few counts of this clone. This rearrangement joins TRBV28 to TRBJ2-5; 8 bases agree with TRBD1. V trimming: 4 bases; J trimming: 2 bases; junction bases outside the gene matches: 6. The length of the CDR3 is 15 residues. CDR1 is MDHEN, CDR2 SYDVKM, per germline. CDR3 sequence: CASSSGGARQETQYF. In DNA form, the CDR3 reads TGTGCCAGCAGTTCAGGGGGCGCGAGGCAAGAGACCCAGTACTTC.

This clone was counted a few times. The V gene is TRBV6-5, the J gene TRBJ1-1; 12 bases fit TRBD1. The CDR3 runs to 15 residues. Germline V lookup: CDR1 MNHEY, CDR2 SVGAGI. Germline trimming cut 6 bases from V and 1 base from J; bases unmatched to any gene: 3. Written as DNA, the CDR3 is TGTGCCAGCAGGGGACAGGGGGCGGAGAACACTGAAGCTTTCTTT. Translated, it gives CASRGQGAENTEAFF.

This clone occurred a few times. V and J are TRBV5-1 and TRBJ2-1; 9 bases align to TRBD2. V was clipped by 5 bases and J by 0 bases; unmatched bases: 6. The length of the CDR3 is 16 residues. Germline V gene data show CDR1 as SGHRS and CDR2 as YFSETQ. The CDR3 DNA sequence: TGCGCCAGCAGGCCGACTAGCGGATTCTCCTACAATGAGCAGTTCTTC. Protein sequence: CASRPTSGFSYNEQFF.

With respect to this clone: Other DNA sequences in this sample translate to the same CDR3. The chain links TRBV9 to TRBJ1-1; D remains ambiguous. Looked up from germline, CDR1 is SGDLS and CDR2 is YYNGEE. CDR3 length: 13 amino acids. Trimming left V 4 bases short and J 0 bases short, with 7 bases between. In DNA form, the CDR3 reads TGTGCCAGCAGCTCCGACTTGAACACTGAAGCTTTCTTT. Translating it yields CASSSDLNTEAFF.

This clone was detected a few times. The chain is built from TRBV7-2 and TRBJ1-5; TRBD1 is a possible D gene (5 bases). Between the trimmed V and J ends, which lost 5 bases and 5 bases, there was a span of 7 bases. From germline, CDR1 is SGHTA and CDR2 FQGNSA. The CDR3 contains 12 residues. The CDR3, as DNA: TGTGCCAGCAGCATGACAGATCAGCCCCAGCATTTT. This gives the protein CASSMTDQPQHF.

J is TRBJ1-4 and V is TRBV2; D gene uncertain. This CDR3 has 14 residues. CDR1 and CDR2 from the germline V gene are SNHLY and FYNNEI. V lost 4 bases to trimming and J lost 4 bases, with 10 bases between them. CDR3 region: CASSAGSDNEKLFF. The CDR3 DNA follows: TGTGCCAGCAGTGCTGGCAGCGATAATGAAAAACTGTTTTTT. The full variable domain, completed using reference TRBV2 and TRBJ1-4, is EPEVTQTPSHQVTQMGQEVILRCVPISNHLYFYWYRQILGQKVEFLVSFYNNEISEKSEIFDDQFSVERPDGSNFTLKIRSTKLEDSAMYFCASSAGSDNEKLFFGSGTQLSVL.